The clone carrying this T cell receptor beta chain showed up just a few times. The target antigen is unknown. TCRdb re-derived calls from the 5' RACE reads in MiXCR, one entry per CDR3 protein. The sample includes 340,000 or so distinct CDR3 sequences, approximately 12% of them seen just once. This record comes from a study of T-cell memory formation after mild COVID-19. About the research overall: In these data, TCR clusters were largely donor specific.

Findings and limits, study-wide: Clones shrinking from day 15 to 85 showed even CD4/CD8 mixes; later expanders tilted CD4+. In second-wave clones peaking day 37, SARS-CoV-2 specificity remained unconfirmed.

Trimming cost V 4 bases and J 5 bases; bases outside gene matches: 7. The CDR3 runs to 14 residues. Germline V gene lookup returns CDR1 SEHNR and CDR2 FQNEAQ (reference sequence). This sequence joins TRBV7-9 and TRBJ1-1; TRBD1 matches 7 bases. The receptor comes from a man aged 18 to 30 who had mild COVID-19 (a few samples of this study predate the infection). Cell type and time point are not known. The sample consisted of PBMCs or a T cell subset sorted from them (not recorded which). The chain's CDR3 is CASSSRGGLTEAFF. The DNA of the CDR3 is TGTGCCAGCAGCTCCAGGGGGGGCTTGACTGAAGCTTTCTTT.